This TCR beta chain came from a study of blood T cell repertoires in COVID-19. Overall study context: The origin of the acute and convalescent COVID-19 samples was the United States, Italy and Spain. In each case, the material was cDNA or gDNA derived from T cells, B-cell-depleted T cells, or PBMCs.

Original analysis: Reference gene primer amplification in the assay estimated nucleated cell counts. Generated by immunoSEQ multiplex PCR, the TCRdb table keeps only in-frame clones and is missing some. The D gene and trimming were derived from the DNA, and the V and J assignments and clone size from that table. Altogether 62,000 or so clones are present, approximately 80% being singletons, with the ten largest covering 12% to 15%. Germline V lookup: CDR1 SGHRS, CDR2 YFSETQ. V was shortened by 3 bases and J by 2 bases, with 12 bases between the two germline ends. The CDR3 totals 15 residues. The rearrangement uses TRBV5-1 and TRBJ1-3, with a weak D call TRBD1 (6 bases). Sequenced input: peripheral blood. The source is a man in his 60s with COVID-19, enrolled during active disease. CDR3 DNA sequence: TGCGCCAGCAGCTCGACGGGGGGCACTGGAAACACCATATATTTT. Translating it yields CASSSTGGTGNTIYF.